This T cell receptor beta chain was captured by sequencing in a study of T cell responses to AZD1222 COVID-19 vaccine. Looking at the study overall: Researchers grouped second doses given at about 4 or about 12 weeks into one pool.

Assay used: immunoSEQ multiplex PCR; TCRdb lists only in-frame clones, some missing. The table records 100,000 to 120,000 clones, 80% to 95% of them present only once. CDR3 size: 15 residues. V lost 5 bases and J 4 bases, leaving 17 bases between the germline ends. Germline V gene data show CDR1 as WNHNN and CDR2 as SYGVQD (reference sequence). Study-wide points: Reportedly, nearly half of unique spike TCRs recognized epitopes outside B.1.351/B.1.1.7 mutations.

Regarding this clone: Its target is not known.

This material consisted of peripheral blood, taken on day 0 of AZD1222 vaccination. The sequence was collected from an adult in good health. V usage is TRBV10-1 and J usage is TRBJ1-2; D is perhaps TRBD1 (5 bases). The CDR3 region has the DNA TGCGCCAGCAGTCAAGGGGAACCAAGGGTCTATGGCTACACCTTC. Its translation is CASSQGEPRVYGYTF.